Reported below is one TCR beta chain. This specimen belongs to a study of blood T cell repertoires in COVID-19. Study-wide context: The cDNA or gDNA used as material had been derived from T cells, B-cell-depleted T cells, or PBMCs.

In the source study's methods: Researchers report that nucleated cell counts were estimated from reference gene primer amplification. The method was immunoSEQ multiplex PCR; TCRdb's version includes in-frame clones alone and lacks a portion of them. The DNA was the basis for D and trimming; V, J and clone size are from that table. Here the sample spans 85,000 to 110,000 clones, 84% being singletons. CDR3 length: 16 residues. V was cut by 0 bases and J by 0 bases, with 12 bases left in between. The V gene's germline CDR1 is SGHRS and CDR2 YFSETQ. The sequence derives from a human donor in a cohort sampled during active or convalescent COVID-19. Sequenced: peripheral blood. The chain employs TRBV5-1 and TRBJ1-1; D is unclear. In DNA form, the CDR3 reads TGCGCCAGCAGCTTGGGACGGTCCAGGATGAACACTGAAGCTTTCTTT. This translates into CASSLGRSRMNTEAFF. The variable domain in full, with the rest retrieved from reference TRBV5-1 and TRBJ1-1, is KAGVTQTPRYLIKTRGQQVTLSCSPISGHRSVSWYQQTPGQGLQFLFEYFSETQRNKGNFPGRFSGRQFSNSRSEMNVSTLELGDSALYLCASSLGRSRMNTEAFFGQGTRLTVV.